This TCR beta chain was sequenced during a study of early stage breast cancer tumors. About the study: ER+/PR+/HER2- status applied to twelve of 16 invasive breast tumors.

Measured with immunoSEQ multiplex PCR; TCRdb has only the in-frame clones, and not every one. Of roughly 57,000 clones listed, around nine tenths were seen once; the top ten hold around 5%. The CDR3 contains 17 residues. CDR1 is SGHAT and CDR2 is FQNNGV in the germline V gene. J lost 4 bases, V lost 5 bases, and 16 bases had no gene match. The clonotype comes from a person aged 65-85 years with breast cancer. J is TRBJ1-1 and V is TRBV11-2, with 7 bases identical to TRBD1. The sample was blood. The CDR3 DNA is TGTGCCAGCAGCGCCTTCGATCCGACAGGGAAGGGCACTGAAGCTTTCTTT. It codes for CASSAFDPTGKGTEAFF.